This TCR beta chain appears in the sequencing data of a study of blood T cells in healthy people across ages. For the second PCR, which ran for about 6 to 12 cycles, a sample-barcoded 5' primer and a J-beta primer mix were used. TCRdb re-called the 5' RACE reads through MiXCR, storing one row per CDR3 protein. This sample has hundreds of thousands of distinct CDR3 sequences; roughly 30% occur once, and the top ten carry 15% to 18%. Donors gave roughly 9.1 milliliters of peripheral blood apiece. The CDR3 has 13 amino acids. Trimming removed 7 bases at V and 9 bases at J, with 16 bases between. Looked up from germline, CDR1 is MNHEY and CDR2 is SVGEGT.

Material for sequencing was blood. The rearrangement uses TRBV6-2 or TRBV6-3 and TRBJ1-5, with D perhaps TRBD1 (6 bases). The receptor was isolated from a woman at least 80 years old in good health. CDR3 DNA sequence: TGTGCCAGCAACGTCAAGGGGGATTCGCCCCAGCATTTT. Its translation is CASNVKGDSPQHF.